This is a list of T cell receptor beta chains from one sample in a study of PD-1 blockade in classical Hodgkin lymphoma. This table comes from immunoSEQ multiplex PCR, and its TCRdb copy is limited to in-frame clones, with some not included. The sample consists of around 41,000 clones, around 72% of them appearing once. Material: peripheral blood mononuclear cells (PBMCs), obtained before the second cycle of nivolumab. These receptors were taken from a human donor with classical Hodgkin lymphoma. CDR3s include the opening cysteine and the closing phenylalanine or tryptophan. D genes are given only for firm matches. Only some rows state a clone size, as once, few, many or a class for expanded clones.

v_call	cdr3_length	clone_size	j_call	d_call	cdr3_nt	cdr3_aa
TRBV19	11	NA	TRBJ1-2	NA	TGTGCCAGTAGCTCATACTATGGCTACACCTTC	CASSSYYGYTF
TRBV18	17	medium-sized	TRBJ1-6	NA	TGTGCCAGCTCACCTCCCGGGGGTGGGCAGGAAGGTTCACCCCTCCACTTT	CASSPPGGGQEGSPLHF
TRBV6-1	15	once	TRBJ1-4	TRBD1	TGTGCCAGCAGCCTAGGGACAGGGGGTTATGAAAAACTGTTTTTT	CASSLGTGGYEKLFF
TRBV7-2	14	NA	TRBJ2-1	NA	TGTGCCAGCAGCTTAGCGGCCGGGTACAATGAGCAGTTCTTC	CASSLAAGYNEQFF
TRBV28	14	NA	TRBJ1-1	NA	TGTGCCAGCAGTTTATCCCTGCAGAACACTGAAGCTTTCTTT	CASSLSLQNTEAFF
TRBV7-9	14	NA	TRBJ2-7	TRBD2	TGTGCCAGCAGCCTTGTTACTAGCGCGGGCGAGCAGTACTTC	CASSLVTSAGEQYF
TRBV30	15	NA	TRBJ2-2	NA	TGTGCCTGGAGAATGGCGGGGGCCCCAGGCGGGGAGCTGTTTTTT	CAWRMAGAPGGELFF
TRBV4-3	14	few	TRBJ1-6	NA	TGCGCCAGCAGCCAAGATGTCATTTATTCACCCCTCCACTTT	CASSQDVIYSPLHF
TRBV13	15	NA	TRBJ1-2	TRBD1	TGTGCCAGCAGCTTAGTTCGGGGACAGGGACAAGGCTACACCTTC	CASSLVRGQGQGYTF
TRBV19	12	few	TRBJ2-5	NA	TGTGCCAGTAGTATAGACAGGGGAAGTCAGTACTTC	CASSIDRGSQYF
TRBV6-5	14	NA	TRBJ2-7	NA	TGTGCCAGCAGTTTCGGGACGGGAACCTACGAGCAGTACTTC	CASSFGTGTYEQYF
TRBV9	14	NA	TRBJ2-2	NA	TGTGCCAGCAGCGTAGAACGGTCCACCGGGGAGCTGTTTTTT	CASSVERSTGELFF
TRBV9	15	NA	TRBJ1-6	TRBD1	TGTGCCAGCAGCTTAACAGGGGTCTATAATTCACCCCTCCACTTT	CASSLTGVYNSPLHF
TRBV6-5	15	medium-sized	TRBJ2-2	TRBD2	TGTGCCAGCAGTATAGCGGGGGGGGACACCGGGGAGCTGTTTTTT	CASSIAGGDTGELFF
TRBV6-6	14	NA	TRBJ2-1	NA	TGTGCCAGCAGTTACCTCGCGAATTACAATGAGCAGTTCTTC	CASSYLANYNEQFF
TRBV27	15	NA	TRBJ2-7	TRBD2	TGTGCCAGCAGTTTGACTAGCGGCCTTTTCCTCGAGCAGTACTTC	CASSLTSGLFLEQYF
TRBV11-2	17	NA	TRBJ2-5	TRBD1	TGTGCCAGCAGCTTAGATCGCGGGACAGGGCTTGGGGAGACCCAGTACTTC	CASSLDRGTGLGETQYF
TRBV27	16	once	TRBJ2-7	NA	TGTGCCAGCAGTTTAGCGGTCGGGACACCGGTGACGATGCGGTACTTC	CASSLAVGTPVTMRYF
TRBV4-2	15	NA	TRBJ2-1	NA	TGTGCCAGCAGCCAAGAAGAGGGGCAGTACAATGAGCAGTTCTTC	CASSQEEGQYNEQFF
TRBV6-1	15	once	TRBJ2-3	NA	TGTGCCAGCAGTGAACACGGGGCTAGCACAGATACGCAGTATTTT	CASSEHGASTDTQYF
TRBV27	12	NA	TRBJ1-2	NA	TGTGCCAGCACGTCCCCAGGCTATGGCTACACCTTC	CASTSPGYGYTF
TRBV29-1	18	NA	TRBJ2-2	NA	TGCAGCGTTGAAGACAGGGGGCGGGGCGGGAGGCTTAACGGGGAGCTGTTTTTT	CSVEDRGRGGRLNGELFF
TRBV4-1	14	NA	TRBJ1-5	NA	TGCGCCAGCAGCCAAGAATCCGCTTATCAGCCCCAGCATTTT	CASSQESAYQPQHF
TRBV5-8	14	NA	TRBJ1-2	NA	TGTGCCAGCAGCTCCGGGGGGGGAAACTATGGCTACACCTTC	CASSSGGGNYGYTF
TRBV6-5	12	NA	TRBJ2-7	NA	TGTGCCGCGAGCCGGGGGCACTACGAGCAGTACTTC	CAASRGHYEQYF
TRBV6-5	16	NA	TRBJ1-4	TRBD1	TGTGCCAGCAGTTACTCGACAGGGGTGACTAATGAAAAACTGTTTTTT	CASSYSTGVTNEKLFF
TRBV4-2	17	NA	TRBJ2-1	TRBD2	TGTGCCAGCACCTCTAACCCCATAACTAGCGGGATTAATGAGCAGTTCTTC	CASTSNPITSGINEQFF
TRBV7-2	18	NA	TRBJ2-1	NA	TGTGCCAGCAGCCCCAGGGGGGGCGGGGGATTCGTCTACAATGAGCAGTTCTTC	CASSPRGGGGFVYNEQFF
TRBV4-2	13	NA	TRBJ2-5	NA	TGTGCCAGCAGCCAAGAAGGCCGGGAGACCCAGTACTTC	CASSQEGRETQYF
TRBV9	14	NA	TRBJ2-7	TRBD1	TGTGCCAGCAGCCTTAACAGGGGCGGCTACGAGCAGTACTTC	CASSLNRGGYEQYF
TRBV7-6	16	NA	TRBJ2-1	NA	TGTGCCAGCAGCTTAGAGTGGGCAGGGAGGCACGGTGAGCAGTTCTTC	CASSLEWAGRHGEQFF
TRBV9	13	few	TRBJ1-1	TRBD1	TGTGCCAGCAGCGTAAAGGGGGCAGAAGAAGCTTTCTTT	CASSVKGAEEAFF
TRBV30	16	NA	TRBJ2-7	NA	TGTGCCTGGAGTGTGACGGTCGCAGCCGGGACCTACGAGCAGTACTTC	CAWSVTVAAGTYEQYF
TRBV9	14	NA	TRBJ1-3	TRBD1	TGTGCCAGCAGCGCGACAGGGACTGGAAACACCATATATTTT	CASSATGTGNTIYF
TRBV27	16	NA	TRBJ2-3	TRBD2	TGTGCCAGCAGTTTATTCCCTAGCGGGAGTTCAGATACGCAGTATTTT	CASSLFPSGSSDTQYF
TRBV5-3	15	NA	TRBJ2-7	TRBD1	TGTGCCAGAAGCTTGTTCATGGACAGGGACCACGAGCAGTACTTC	CARSLFMDRDHEQYF
TRBV7-9	14	NA	TRBJ1-2	NA	TGTGCCAGCAGCTTAGTAGGGGGGATCTATGGCTACACCTTC	CASSLVGGIYGYTF
TRBV4-1	17	NA	TRBJ2-2	TRBD1	TGCGCCAGCAGCCGACCTTGGGACAGGGGCGACACCGGGGAGCTGTTTTTT	CASSRPWDRGDTGELFF
TRBV5-5	13	NA	TRBJ1-4	NA	TGTGCCAGCAGCTTACGGGACCGTGAAAAACTGTTTTTT	CASSLRDREKLFF
TRBV5-1	18	NA	TRBJ1-1	TRBD1	TGCGCCAGCAGCTCCTCGGACAGGGGGCGCCTTAGTGGCACTGAAGCTTTCTTT	CASSSSDRGRLSGTEAFF
TRBV7-6	15	NA	TRBJ1-5	NA	TGTGCCAGCAGCTTAGAACAGGGTAGCAATCAGCCCCAGCATTTT	CASSLEQGSNQPQHF
TRBV9	14	NA	TRBJ1-1	NA	TGTGCCAGCAGTGCGGGGGTGATGAACACTGAAGCTTTCTTT	CASSAGVMNTEAFF
TRBV5-6	15	NA	TRBJ1-1	NA	TGTGCCAGCAGCTTGGGGGTCAGGCTTAACACTGAAGCTTTCTTT	CASSLGVRLNTEAFF
TRBV27	13	NA	TRBJ1-4	NA	TGTGCCAGCAGTCCGGGTCCTTTCGAAAAACTGTTTTTT	CASSPGPFEKLFF
TRBV5-8	13	NA	TRBJ2-7	NA	TGTGCCAGCAGCTTGGCCTACTCGCGCGAGCAGTACTTC	CASSLAYSREQYF
TRBV4-3	15	NA	TRBJ2-1	NA	TGCGCCAGCAGCCAAGATGAGGACACCTACAATGAGCAGTTCTTC	CASSQDEDTYNEQFF
TRBV27	11	once	TRBJ2-7	NA	TGTGCCAGCAGTAACTACTACGAGCAGTACTTC	CASSNYYEQYF
TRBV7-2	14	NA	TRBJ1-1	NA	TGTGCCAGCGCCCTGCAATTGGGGGTCGCTGAAGCTTTCTTT	CASALQLGVAEAFF
TRBV27	12	NA	TRBJ2-5	TRBD1	TGTGCCAGCAGTTCCGACAGGGGGACCCAGTACTTC	CASSSDRGTQYF
TRBV19	16	NA	TRBJ1-1	NA	TGTGCCAGTAGTCTACGGGGCCAGGGTCAAGGCACTGAAGCTTTCTTT	CASSLRGQGQGTEAFF
TRBV29-1	17	NA	TRBJ1-1	TRBD1	TGCAGCGTTGAAGATCAAGTGACAGGGGCCCAAAACACTGAAGCTTTCTTT	CSVEDQVTGAQNTEAFF
TRBV6-1	13	NA	TRBJ1-6	NA	TGTGCCAGCACAGGGGCCTATAATTCACCCCTCCACTTT	CASTGAYNSPLHF
TRBV9	17	once	TRBJ2-3	TRBD2	TGTGCCAGCAGCGTAGAGGCTAGCGGATCCCACACAGATACGCAGTATTTT	CASSVEASGSHTDTQYF
TRBV7-3	14	NA	TRBJ1-1	TRBD1	TGTGCCAGCAGCTCTCAGGGGGTCCTCGGTGAAGCTTTCTTT	CASSSQGVLGEAFF
TRBV7-7	19	NA	TRBJ1-5	NA	TGTGCTAGCAGCTTAGCACGGAAAAACCCAGAGAGGGACAATCAGCCCCAGCATTTT	CASSLARKNPERDNQPQHF
TRBV7-7	13	NA	TRBJ2-7	NA	TGTGCCAGCAGCTTACAGGCTCACGACGAGCAGTACTTC	CASSLQAHDEQYF
TRBV11-2	15	NA	TRBJ2-1	TRBD2	TGTGCCAGCAGCTTAGGACTAGCGGGGGCCGGGGAGCAGTTCTTC	CASSLGLAGAGEQFF
TRBV4-3	15	NA	TRBJ1-2	TRBD1	TGCGCCAGCAGCCAGGGGGTTGGGGACAGCTATGGCTACACCTTC	CASSQGVGDSYGYTF
TRBV5-1	14	NA	TRBJ1-2	NA	TGCGCCAGCAGCGCTGACCAACCCGGGGTTGGCTACACCTTC	CASSADQPGVGYTF